Below are 3 T cell receptor beta chains sequenced from a single sample in a study of blood T cell repertoires in COVID-19. Produced via immunoSEQ multiplex PCR; TCRdb's table is partial and in-frame only. The sample holds about 120,000 clones, 82% seen once. The source material was peripheral blood. These receptors originate from an older man with acute or convalescent COVID-19.

The genes are TRBV28 and TRBJ2-2; 7 bases are shared with TRBD1. CDR1 and CDR2 from the germline V gene are MDHEN and SYDVKM. The CDR3 consists of 14 residues. The chain's CDR3 is CAGKGTANTGELFF. The DNA for the CDR3 is TGTGCGGGGAAAGGGACAGCGAACACCGGGGAGCTGTTTTTT.

This clone has just one count. The V gene is TRBV28, the J gene TRBJ1-5; possibly TRBD1 for D (5 bases). The CDR3 runs to 16 residues. From germline, CDR1 is MDHEN and CDR2 SYDVKM. Trimming shortened V by 3 bases and J by 6 bases, and 18 bases separated the two germline ends. This CDR3 is CASSLIRRAGTQPQHF. The CDR3 nucleotides are TGTGCCAGCAGTTTGATTAGACGTGCGGGGACTCAGCCCCAGCATTTT.

The J gene is TRBJ2-7, the V gene TRBV5-1; D gene uncertain. Germline V gene data show CDR1 as SGHRS and CDR2 as YFSETQ. V was cut by 6 bases and J by 6 bases, with 19 bases left in between. CDR3 length equals 14 residues. The CDR3 DNA sequence: TGCGCCAGCACGATCGGCGCAGGTTCTGGCGAGCAGTACTTC. Protein product: CASTIGAGSGEQYF.